This T cell receptor beta chain derives from a study of neoadjuvant nivolumab and ipilimumab in lung cancer (dated by TCRdb to the early 2020s). For the study in its entirety: Intravenous nivolumab was dosed at 3 mg/kg on days 1, 15 and 29, and in the combination arm ipilimumab 1 mg/kg was added on day 1 only. The major pathologic response (MPR) rate in the intention-to-treat population in each study arm was designated as the primary trial endpoint. The trial treated about 45 patients with operable NSCLC: some 23 were randomized to nivolumab monotherapy and 21 to nivolumab plus ipilimumab. TCR repertoires in pretherapy (baseline) peripheral blood were compared with TCR repertoires in tumors resected at surgery after neoadjuvant immune checkpoint blockade. Matched pretherapy and resected tumor pairs were analyzed from seven patients, of whom four had been treated with nivolumab and three with nivolumab plus ipilimumab.

To prepare the library, the immunoSEQ multiplex PCR assay was applied. Processing in the source paper ran as follows. Repertoires were summarized in terms of richness and clonality, and significantly expanded and contracted clones between pre- and post-therapy samples were identified. TCRdb provides this immuneACCESS table in a form limited to in-frame rearrangements. Some clones are lacking; in checked studies, under half of them reflect an unresolved V gene, and why the rest are absent is not known. V and J calls and clone size are those listed in that table; D and trimming were worked out from the DNA. In this sample the table shows approximately 6,200 clones, approximately 64% of which occur a single time. 14% of the sample is in the top ten clones. What the work shows at the level of the full study, not this receptor alone: No significant correlation was found between TCR clonality and pathologic tumor regression, and only one major-pathologic-response sample was available for the clonality analysis. TCR richness and clonality were greater in resected tumors than in tumor-adjacent uninvolved lung, and increases were seen in more dual-therapy-treated tumors. From pretherapy to surgery, tumor T-cell richness and clonality increased in three of three dual-therapy tumors but in only two of four nivolumab-treated tumors. A small number of samples underwent TCR sequencing. A positive correlation was observed between pretherapy blood TCR richness and richness in tumors resected after neoadjuvant therapy (Spearman R of about 0.8).

From a lookup of the germline V gene, CDR1 and CDR2 are ENHRY and SYGVKD. V is trimmed back by 6 bases and J by 0 bases, and the junction contains 5 bases that no gene match accounts for. Its CDR3 holds 15 amino acids, cysteine through phenylalanine. Here the CDR3 DNA is all that survives: 45 bases in frame from base 1. The time point label for this specimen denotes: at surgical resection after neoadjuvant nivolumab +/- ipilimumab. Samples came from the phase 2 randomized NEOSTAR trial, which tested neoadjuvant nivolumab or nivolumab plus ipilimumab followed by surgery in operable NSCLC. On this clone: The specificity of this receptor is unknown. It has no much larger one-base neighbor in the sample; base qualities were not kept.

This sequence uses TRBV10-3 and TRBJ1-3; 7 central nucleotides agree with TRBD1. The clonotype comes from an adult with non-small cell lung cancer. Sequenced material: tumor tissue, taken after neoadjuvant nivolumab, alone or with ipilimumab, at or shortly before surgery. At the DNA level, the sequence is TGTGCCATCAGCCCTGACAGGGTCTCTGGAAACACCATATATTTT. This translates into CAISPDRVSGNTIYF.